These 29 T cell receptor beta chains came from one sample sequenced in a study of CD8 T cells in Susac syndrome. Roughly 0.5 to 1 ug RNA was reverse transcribed with random hexamers. A single record per CDR3 protein comes from TCRdb applying MiXCR to the immunoSEQ multiplex PCR reads. In the table there are tens of thousands of distinct CDR3 sequences, 94% of which are singletons. Material for sequencing was CD8+ T cells from PBMCs. The origin of the receptors is a human donor in good health.

V gene TRBV7-6 combines with J gene TRBJ2-3; possibly TRBD2 for D (5 bases). Germline values: CDR1 SGHVS, CDR2 FNYEAQ. With 7 bases removed from V and 8 bases from J, the gap between germline ends came to 25 bases. The length of the CDR3 is 16 residues. The CDR3 here is CASTLAPSLGEGTQYF. As DNA, the CDR3 is TGTGCCAGCACCTTGGCCCCCTCCCTCGGCGAGGGTACGCAGTATTTT.

This clonotype was observed once. The rearrangement joins TRBV4-1 to TRBJ2-2; D not resolved. The V and J ends lost 0 bases and 8 bases respectively, with 10 bases between them. The length of the CDR3 is 14 residues. Germline values: CDR1 MGHRA, CDR2 YSYEKL. The DNA of the CDR3 is TGCGCCAGCAGCCAAGAGGCTGTAACAGGGGAGCTGTTTTTT. Translation gives CASSQEAVTGELFF.

This clonotype has more than one count but fewer than ten. The chain recombines TRBV5-4 with TRBJ2-7; 7 nucleotides match TRBD2. CDR3 length: 12 residues. The germline V gene has CDR1 SGHNT and CDR2 YYREEE (reference sequence). J gave up 3 bases and V 3 bases, and 0 bases lay outside the gene matches. As DNA, the CDR3 is TGTGCCAGCAGCTGGACTAGCTACGAGCAGTACGTC. This encodes CASSWTSYEQYV.

The gene calls are TRBV7-6 and TRBJ2-1, with unresolved D. The CDR3 sequence is 12 residues long. V shed 0 bases and J shed 6 bases, with 3 bases lying between them. Germline V gene data show CDR1 as SGHVS and CDR2 as FNYEAQ. This CDR3 reads CASSLAPNEQFF. DNA for the CDR3: TGTGCCAGCAGCTTAGCCCCCAATGAGCAGTTCTTC.

This chain uses TRBV9 with TRBJ1-5, with D uncertain. V lost 0 bases to trimming and J lost 2 bases, with 3 bases between them. The CDR3 runs to 13 residues. Germline CDR1 is SGDLS and CDR2 is YYNGEE. The CDR3 protein is CASSVDGNQPQHF. CDR3 nucleotide sequence: TGTGCCAGCAGCGTAGACGGCAATCAGCCCCAGCATTTT.

This chain links TRBV6-5 with TRBJ2-6; D call uncertain. Trimming shortened V by 2 bases and J by 3 bases, and 5 bases separated the two germline ends. The CDR3 totals 14 residues. Germline CDR1 and CDR2: MNHEY and SVGAGI. CDR3 sequence reads: CASSYVSGANVLTF. The CDR3 region has the DNA TGTGCCAGCAGTTACGTGAGTGGGGCCAACGTCCTGACTTTC.

The chain carries TRBV12-3 or TRBV12-4 and TRBJ2-3; possibly TRBD2 for D (5 bases). The CDR3 has 14 residues. V was cut by 6 bases and J by 2 bases, with 12 bases left in between. This CDR3 is CASSTRRATDTQYF. Written as DNA, the CDR3 is TGTGCCAGCAGCACTAGGAGAGCCACAGATACGCAGTATTTT.

This chain joins TRBV28 and TRBJ2-7; 8 bases map to TRBD1. The junction had 1 base not matched to a gene; V was cut back by 6 bases and J by 3 bases. Germline CDR1 is MDHEN and CDR2 is SYDVKM. The CDR3 loop spans 12 amino acids. The CDR3 here is CASRDRVYEQYF. The CDR3 nucleotides are TGTGCCAGCAGGGACAGGGTCTACGAGCAGTACTTC. Combining the CDR3 with reference TRBV28 and TRBJ2-7 gives the whole variable domain DVKVTQSSRYLVKRTGEKVFLECVQDMDHENMFWYRQDPGLGLRLIYFSYDVKMKEKGDIPEGYSVSREKKERFSLILESASTNQTSMYLCASRDRVYEQYFGPGTRLTVT.

The rearrangement joins TRBV18 to TRBJ2-1, with 8 bases matching TRBD1. The CDR3 loop spans 16 amino acids. The germline gives CDR1 KGHSH, CDR2 LQKENI. The V and J ends lost 0 bases and 4 bases, in that order; junction bases with no gene match: 5. The CDR3 protein is CASSPPRTGGYNEQFF. CDR3 bases: TGTGCCAGCTCACCACCGAGAACAGGGGGGTACAATGAGCAGTTCTTC.

This clonotype was detected only once. The CDR3 bases are TGTGCCAGCAGTGCCGACAGGGGGCGCGTCGCTGAAGCTTTCTTT. It specifies CASSADRGRVAEAFF. This chain uses TRBV27 with TRBJ1-1; 10 bases line up with TRBD1. V dropped 5 bases and J dropped 6; count of bases not matched to a gene: 9. Germline CDR1 MNHEY, CDR2 SMNVEV (reference sequence). The length of the CDR3 is 15 residues.

This chain uses TRBV7-9 with TRBJ2-7, with 8 bases matching TRBD1. CDR3 size: 16 residues. V shed 4 bases, J shed 0 bases, and the junction held 8 bases outside the gene matches. Germline CDR1 reads SEHNR; CDR2 reads FQNEAQ (reference sequence). The CDR3 DNA reads TGTGCCAGCAGCTGGATACAGGGGGGTAGCTCCTACGAGCAGTACGTC. This sequence encodes CASSWIQGGSSYEQYV.

The genes are TRBV12-3 or TRBV12-4 and TRBJ1-1, with D possibly matching TRBD1 (5 bases). CDR3 size: 16 residues. Trimming took off 5 bases at V and 3 bases at J, with 19 bases between the two ends. The CDR3 region has the DNA TGTGCCAGCAGTACCGACAGTTCCATCCGGGACACTGAAGCTTTCTTT. Translation: CASSTDSSIRDTEAFF.

The rearrangement links TRBV2 to TRBJ2-7; D gene uncertain. The CDR3 has 13 residues. Germline CDR1 SNHLY, CDR2 FYNNEI. V gave up 10 bases and J gave up 3 bases, with 16 bases separating them. CDR3 amino acids: CATLGDGDYEQYF. DNA of the CDR3: TGTGCCACCCTGGGCGATGGGGACTACGAGCAGTACTTC.

The chain has TRBV7-3 and TRBJ2-6; a weak D match, TRBD1 (6 bases). Germline V lookup: CDR1 SGHTA, CDR2 FQGTGA. This CDR3 contains 16 residues. Between the trimmed V and J ends, which lost 5 bases and 0 bases, there was a span of 11 bases. CDR3 protein: CASSVDSNSGANVLTF. The CDR3 nucleotides read TGTGCCAGCAGCGTGGACAGCAACTCTGGGGCCAACGTCCTGACTTTC.

The chain has TRBV20-1 and TRBJ2-5; either TRBD1 or TRBD2 may supply D (5 bases each). Germline assignment: CDR1 DFQATT and CDR2 SNEGSKA (reference sequence). The CDR3 sequence is 14 residues long. Trimming took 0 bases from V and 1 from J, leaving 9 bases between them. CDR3 DNA: TGCAGTGCTAGAGATGGGGGAAGCCAAGAGACCCAGTACTTC. Residues: CSARDGGSQETQYF.

The chain has TRBV9 and TRBJ2-1; 8 bases map to TRBD2. The CDR3 is made up of 16 amino acids. Looked up from germline, CDR1 is SGDLS and CDR2 is YYNGEE. V shed 3 bases and J 2 bases; nucleotides not matched to a gene: 7. This CDR3 is CASSAVAGPTYNEQFF. The DNA of the CDR3 is TGTGCCAGCAGCGCAGTAGCGGGACCCACCTACAATGAGCAGTTCTTC.

V is TRBV15 and J is TRBJ1-1; 11 bases fit TRBD1. Per the germline V gene, CDR1 is LNHNV and CDR2 is YYDKDF (reference sequence). CDR3 size: 17 residues. The trim removed 1 base at V and 6 bases at J, leaving 10 bases unmatched. In DNA form, the CDR3 reads TGTGCCACCAGCAGAGTGGGGACAGGGGGTAACTTAGCTGAAGCTTTCTTT. Its protein is CATSRVGTGGNLAEAFF.

The chain combines TRBV6-5 with TRBJ1-2; 10 bases align to TRBD1. V dropped 0 bases and J dropped 6; count of bases not matched to a gene: 1. The CDR3 is made up of 14 amino acids. The V gene's germline CDR1 is MNHEY and CDR2 SVGAGI. Written as DNA, the CDR3 is TGTGCCAGCAGTTACTCGGACAGGGGGGATGGCTACACCTTC. This sequence encodes CASSYSDRGDGYTF.

This chain links TRBV4-1 with TRBJ1-2; 10 nucleotides match TRBD1. Trimming cost V 1 base and J 5 bases; bases outside gene matches: 1. Germline V gene sequence: CDR1 MGHRA, CDR2 YSYEKL. The CDR3 consists of 14 residues. For the CDR3, the DNA is TGCGCCAGCAGCCAAGCGGGACAGGGGTATGGCTACACCTTC. Amino acids: CASSQAGQGYGYTF.

This clonotype was counted a single time. The V and J genes are TRBV28 and TRBJ1-1; tentative D call: TRBD1 (5 bases). CDR1 MDHEN and CDR2 SYDVKM come from the germline V gene. This CDR3 has 17 residues. Between the trimmed V and J ends, which lost 3 bases and 1 base, there was a span of 18 bases. The CDR3 DNA follows: TGTGCCAGCAGTTTGGGCTCGCTGGGGCTGCGGAACACTGAAGCTTTCTTT. Its translation is CASSLGSLGLRNTEAFF.

This clonotype was detected once. The chain couples TRBV12-3 or TRBV12-4 to TRBJ1-1; 7 bases are shared with TRBD1. V lost 9 bases, J lost 5 bases, and 9 bases stayed unmatched. The length of the CDR3 is 13 residues. The CDR3 nucleotides read TGTGCCAGTCAGACAGGGCTCAATACTGAAGCTTTCTTT. Translated, it gives CASQTGLNTEAFF.

This rearrangement joins TRBV28 to TRBJ1-2; D is unresolved. Between the trimmed V and J ends, which lost 6 bases and 8 bases, there was a span of 13 bases. CDR3 length equals 12 residues. CDR1 MDHEN and CDR2 SYDVKM come from the germline V gene. The chain's CDR3 is CASSPLVRGYTF. The CDR3, as DNA: TGTGCCAGCAGCCCCCTGGTGAGGGGCTACACCTTC.

This chain connects TRBV5-6 to TRBJ2-5; D may be TRBD2 (5 bases). Trimming removed 3 bases at V and 4 bases at J, with 13 bases between. The CDR3 runs to 14 residues. Germline CDR1 is SGHDT and CDR2 is YYEEEE. CDR3 sequence reads: CASSWYGVGETQYF. The DNA of the CDR3 is TGTGCCAGCAGCTGGTACGGGGTAGGAGAGACCCAGTACTTC.

The chain joins TRBV7-9 to TRBJ1-5; no reliable D call. CDR1 is SEHNR and CDR2 is FQNEAQ in the germline V gene (reference sequence). V was clipped by 4 bases and J by 0 bases, with 10 bases between them. The CDR3 is 15 amino acids. The CDR3 DNA sequence: TGTGCCAGCAGCTCCGCTAGCTATAGCAATCAGCCCCAGCATTTT. Amino acids: CASSSASYSNQPQHF. Looking up the rest from reference TRBV7-9 and TRBJ1-5 gives the full variable domain: DTGVSQNPRHKITKRGQNVTFRCDPISEHNRLYWYRQTLGQGPEFLTYFQNEAQLEKSRLLSDRFSAERPKGSFSTLEIQRTEQGDSAMYLCASSSASYSNQPQHFGDGTRLSIL.

This rearrangement joins TRBV4-1 to TRBJ1-1; no firm D call. This CDR3 comprises 13 residues. In germline, CDR1 is MGHRA, CDR2 YSYEKL. The V and J ends lost 1 base and 6 bases respectively, with 9 bases between them. The CDR3 DNA is TGCGCCAGCAGCCAAGTACTGGAATCTGAAGCTTTCTTT. The encoded protein is CASSQVLESEAFF.

This sequence joins TRBV7-6 and TRBJ2-7, with D hard to call. The germline V and J ends were trimmed by 5 bases and 4 bases, with 12 bases remaining between them. The germline CDR1 and CDR2 sequences are SGHVS and FNYEAQ. The CDR3 has 13 amino acids. The CDR3 loop reads CASSRGRTYEQYV. Here the CDR3 DNA reads TGTGCCAGCAGCCGTGGACGAACTTACGAGCAGTACGTC.

The V and J genes are TRBV19 and TRBJ2-1, with TRBD2 as a possible D gene (5 bases). Trimming left V 1 base short and J 8 bases short, with 9 bases between. CDR1 is LNHDA, CDR2 SQIVND, per germline (reference sequence). The CDR3 totals 13 residues. CDR3 DNA: TGTGCCAGTAGTATAGGGGCTAGCTATGAGCAGTTCTTC. The encoded protein is CASSIGASYEQFF.

This rearrangement joins TRBV3-1 to TRBJ2-2; D ambiguous. CDR1 and CDR2 from the germline V gene are LGHDT and YNNKEL (reference sequence). Trimming pared 8 bases from V and 6 bases from J, leaving 10 bases between. CDR3 length: 12 amino acids. DNA of the CDR3: TGTGCCAGCGGACGGGCGGCCGGGGAGCTGTTTTTT. The encoded protein is CASGRAAGELFF.

V gene TRBV20-1 combines with J gene TRBJ2-5; D is unclear. The V end lost 4 bases, the J end lost 5 bases, and 11 bases lay between the germline ends. Germline CDR1 and CDR2: DFQATT and SNEGSKA (reference sequence). This CDR3 region has 12 residues. CDR3 in DNA: TGCAGTGCTATGTTTGAGGACGAGACCCAGTACTTC. This encodes CSAMFEDETQYF.